This passage covers 17 T cell receptor beta chains from one sample sequenced in a study of T cell responses to AZD1222 COVID-19 vaccine. Data came from immunoSEQ multiplex PCR; TCRdb stores just in-frame clones and leaves some out. The table has 97,000 or so clones, 84% seen once; the top ten hold more than 15%. The source was peripheral blood, collected on day 0 of AZD1222 vaccination. The receptors originated from an adult in good health.

The chain couples TRBV25-1 to TRBJ1-2; 9 nucleotides agree with TRBD1. The CDR3 spans 18 residues. Germline trimming cut 1 base from V and 6 bases from J; bases unmatched to any gene: 15. Germline V CDR1 and CDR2: MGHDK, SYGVNS. In DNA, the CDR3 is TGTGCCAGCAGTGAATTAGTTGTTCGAAGGACAGGGGTTGATGGCTACACCTTC. Encoded protein: CASSELVVRRTGVDGYTF.

This clone has just one count. V gene TRBV7-2 combines with J gene TRBJ2-3, with 8 positions matching TRBD1. The V gene end was trimmed by 5 bases and the J gene end by 0 bases; junction bases not matched to a gene: 1. Germline values: CDR1 SGHTA, CDR2 FQGNSA. The CDR3 runs 14 residues. CDR3 amino acids: CASSRDRSTDTQYF. CDR3 bases: TGTGCCAGCAGCCGGGACAGGAGCACAGATACGCAGTATTTT.

This chain connects TRBV7-9 to TRBJ2-1, with TRBD2 matching over 7 bases. The germline V gene has CDR1 SEHNR and CDR2 FQNEAQ (reference sequence). V was clipped by 2 bases and J by 7 bases; unmatched bases: 14. The CDR3 has 17 amino acids. The CDR3 nucleotides read TGTGCCAGCAGCTTAACGGGTCCCGCGGCGGGGGTGAATGAGCAGTTCTTC. Translation gives CASSLTGPAAGVNEQFF.

The V call is TRBV6-6, the J call TRBJ2-3, with D possibly matching TRBD2 (5 bases). The V and J ends lost 0 bases and 1 base respectively, with 8 bases between them. Germline-derived CDR1 and CDR2 are MNHNY and SVGAGI (reference sequence). This CDR3 has 15 residues. The CDR3 loop reads CASSYSGGGTDTQYF. The CDR3 nucleotides are TGTGCCAGCAGTTACTCCGGAGGAGGCACAGATACGCAGTATTTT.

This chain links TRBV20-1 with TRBJ2-7; no clear D. CDR3 length: 13 amino acids. CDR1 is DFQATT, CDR2 SNEGSKA, per germline (reference sequence). V was pared by 3 bases and J by 1 base, with 10 bases between. The CDR3 nucleotides read TGCAGTGCTAGTTTTCCGATGTCCTACGAGCAGTACTTC. Protein: CSASFPMSYEQYF.

The genes are TRBV28 and TRBJ2-3; D possibly corresponds to TRBD2 (5 bases). CDR3 length: 15 amino acids. Germline V lookup: CDR1 MDHEN, CDR2 SYDVKM. V was shortened by 5 bases and J by 6 bases, with 18 bases between the two germline ends. The DNA for the CDR3 is TGTGCCAGCAGTACCCCTGGCGGGCAAAGCGATACGCAGTATTTT. It translates to CASSTPGGQSDTQYF.

There are a few counts of this clone. The chain combines TRBV5-6 with TRBJ2-4; the D call may be TRBD1 or TRBD2 (6 bases each). V was clipped by 4 bases and J by 0 bases, with 11 bases between them. The length of the CDR3 is 15 residues. The V gene's germline CDR1 is SGHDT and CDR2 YYEEEE. CDR3 protein: CASSVGGLAKNIQYF. CDR3 coding DNA: TGTGCCAGCAGCGTGGGGGGCCTAGCCAAAAACATTCAGTACTTC.

The chain couples TRBV18 to TRBJ2-3; TRBD1 matches 7 bases. CDR3 size: 14 residues. Trimming removed 6 bases from V and 8 bases from J; junction bases left unmatched: 11. Germline V gene sequence: CDR1 KGHSH, CDR2 LQKENI. CDR3 region: CASSEGAAKVTQYF. Here the CDR3 DNA reads TGTGCCAGCTCCGAGGGGGCTGCCAAGGTTACGCAGTATTTT.

The V call is TRBV4-3, the J call TRBJ2-3; tentative D call: TRBD1 (6 bases). CDR1 is LGHNA and CDR2 is YSLEER in the germline V gene. This CDR3 is built from 15 residues. V lost 0 bases and J lost 5, with 12 bases in between. CDR3: CASSQDWGPGDTQYF. The CDR3 DNA sequence: TGCGCCAGCAGCCAAGATTGGGGGCCGGGAGATACGCAGTATTTT.

With regard to this clone: Other DNA sequences from this sample encode an identical CDR3 as well. The J gene is TRBJ2-5, the V gene TRBV5-1, with 10 bases aligning to TRBD2. The germline gives CDR1 SGHRS, CDR2 YFSETQ. The CDR3 consists of 13 residues. V shed 4 bases, J shed 5 bases, and the junction held 2 bases outside the gene matches. CDR3 amino acids: CASSLAGAETQYF. DNA for the CDR3: TGCGCCAGCAGCCTAGCGGGGGCGGAGACCCAGTACTTC.

The rearrangement joins TRBV19 to TRBJ2-1, with TRBD2 matching over 9 bases. Germline trimming cut 3 bases from V and 4 bases from J; bases unmatched to any gene: 16. CDR3 length: 19 amino acids. Germline CDR1 is LNHDA and CDR2 is SQIVND (reference sequence). In DNA form, the CDR3 reads TGTGCCAGTAGTATTCGGCTATTCCCCTTAGCGGGGGATTACAATGAGCAGTTCTTC. Protein product: CASSIRLFPLAGDYNEQFF.

The chain links TRBV6-5 to TRBJ1-2; 9 bases align to TRBD1. V was pared by 5 bases and J by 8 bases, with 12 bases of the junction left unmatched. Germline values: CDR1 MNHEY, CDR2 SVGAGI. The CDR3 is made up of 15 amino acids. The DNA of the CDR3 is TGTGCCAGCAGTAAGACAACCGGGACAGGGTTCGGCTACACCTTC. It encodes CASSKTTGTGFGYTF.

The chain is built from TRBV19 and TRBJ1-3; D not resolved. Trimming took 3 bases from V and 0 from J, leaving 9 bases between them. CDR1 is LNHDA, CDR2 SQIVND, per germline (reference sequence). The CDR3 runs to 15 residues. The CDR3 DNA sequence: TGTGCCAGTAGTATCTCGGGAGGCTCTGGAAACACCATATATTTT. Its translation: CASSISGGSGNTIYF.

The rearrangement uses TRBV12-3 or TRBV12-4 and TRBJ2-7; no clear D gene. The ends were cut back, 5 bases at V and 3 bases at J, with 11 bases in the middle. The CDR3 is 13 amino acids. CDR3 residues: CASSLATDYEQYF. As DNA, the CDR3 is TGTGCCAGCAGTCTGGCGACGGACTACGAGCAGTACTTC.

The chain combines TRBV9 with TRBJ1-6, with D possibly being TRBD1 (6 bases). The CDR3 runs 15 residues. CDR1 SGDLS and CDR2 YYNGEE come from the germline V gene. Trimming took 0 bases from V and 10 from J, leaving 14 bases between them. DNA of the CDR3: TGTGCCAGCAGCGTAGGCGGGGGCGGCGGGTCACCCCTCCACTTT. Protein: CASSVGGGGGSPLHF.

About this clone itself: This sample includes further DNA sequences coding for the same CDR3. This sequence joins TRBV6-5 and TRBJ2-5, with 8 bases aligning to TRBD1. The CDR3 has 15 amino acids. Germline CDR1 reads MNHEY; CDR2 reads SVGAGI. Germline trimming cut 0 bases from V and 5 bases from J; bases unmatched to any gene: 5. Here the CDR3 reads CASSYSDRGAETQYF. DNA for the CDR3: TGTGCCAGCAGTTACTCCGACAGGGGAGCGGAGACCCAGTACTTC.

The rearrangement uses TRBV6-1 and TRBJ1-4; perhaps TRBD1 as D (5 bases). Germline V CDR1 and CDR2: MNHNS, SASEGT. The V end lost 1 base, the J end lost 7 bases, and 13 bases lay between the germline ends. The CDR3 is 15 amino acids. This CDR3 is CASSEGAAGFEKLFF. The CDR3, as DNA: TGTGCCAGCAGTGAAGGCGCGGCAGGGTTTGAAAAACTGTTTTTT.